Below, 21 T cell receptor beta chains from the same sample are listed, as sequenced in a study of cytomegalovirus exposure and HLA in healthy donors. The PCR contained 60 Vbeta and 13 Jbeta primers. The data were produced by immunoSEQ multiplex PCR, yet TCRdb's version contains in-frame clones alone and is incomplete. The sample holds 200,000 to 250,000 clones, more than 60% seen once. Source material: PBMCs. All receptors come from a man between 45 and 60 years old in good health and CMV-seronegative.

This chain connects TRBV4-1 to TRBJ2-5; D uncertain. The V gene's germline CDR1 is MGHRA and CDR2 YSYEKL. V was trimmed by 4 bases and J by 5 bases, leaving 11 bases between them. This CDR3 region has 13 residues. CDR3 region: CASSPLMVETQYF. As DNA, the CDR3 is TGCGCCAGCAGCCCCCTAATGGTGGAGACCCAGTACTTC.

V usage is TRBV2 and J usage is TRBJ2-3; 8 bases map to TRBD2. Germline values: CDR1 SNHLY, CDR2 FYNNEI. The CDR3 runs to 13 residues. V lost 7 bases, J lost 5 bases, and 5 bases stayed unmatched. CDR3 sequence reads: CASKREKGDTQYF. The CDR3 coding sequence is TGTGCCAGCAAGCGGGAGAAGGGAGATACGCAGTATTTT.

This clone was picked up one time. Other DNA sequences of this sample code for an identical CDR3. The rearrangement uses TRBV5-1 and TRBJ1-5; TRBD1 aligns across 8 bases. With 3 bases clipped from V and 4 bases from J, the junction kept 3 bases outside the gene matches. CDR1 and CDR2 (germline): SGHRS, YFSETQ. This CDR3 is 14 amino acids long. The CDR3 region has the DNA TGCGCCAGCAGCTCCGGACAGGGTAATCAGCCCCAGCATTTT. This gives the protein CASSSGQGNQPQHF.

Worth noting for this clone: The junction departs from the called germline gene at one end, perhaps through a read error. The rearrangement links TRBV5-1 to TRBJ1-1, with D possibly being TRBD1 (6 bases). CDR1 and CDR2 (germline): SGHRS, YFSETQ. The CDR3 has 13 residues. The CDR3 DNA reads as TGCGCCAGCGGCTTACAGGGAAGCACTGAAGCTTTCTTT. It encodes CASGLQGSTEAFF.

The chain uses TRBV18 and TRBJ2-1; 15 bases align to TRBD2. V shed 1 base, J shed 7 bases, and the junction held 14 bases outside the gene matches. Germline V gene sequence: CDR1 KGHSH, CDR2 LQKENI. There are 20 residues in the CDR3. The CDR3 loop reads CASSPRPLAWTSGRGNEQFF. For the CDR3, the DNA is TGTGCCAGCTCACCACGTCCCCTAGCCTGGACTAGCGGGAGGGGGAATGAGCAGTTCTTC.

The V call is TRBV14, the J call TRBJ2-3, with TRBD2 matching 8 bases. V gave up 2 bases and J gave up 4 bases; unmatched junction bases: 5. The CDR3 length is 15 residues. Germline V gives CDR1 SGHDN, CDR2 FVKESK. The CDR3 coding sequence is TGTGCCAGCAGCCAACTAGCGGGTCTGGCAGATACGCAGTATTTT. This codes for CASSQLAGLADTQYF. The variable domain in full, with the rest retrieved from reference TRBV14 and TRBJ2-3, is EAGVTQFPSHSVIEKGQTVTLRCDPISGHDNLYWYRRVMGKEIKFLLHFVKESKQDESGMPNNRFLAERTGGTYSTLKVQPAELEDSGVYFCASSQLAGLADTQYFGPGTRLTVL.

V gene TRBV28 combines with J gene TRBJ2-3, with TRBD2 as a possible D gene (6 bases). The CDR3 is 14 residues long. The germline V gene encodes CDR1 MDHEN and CDR2 SYDVKM. Trimming took 3 bases from V and 6 from J, leaving 13 bases between them. In DNA form, the CDR3 reads TGTGCCAGCAGTTTGGGCCTAGCGACGGATACGCAGTATTTT. It specifies CASSLGLATDTQYF.

This chain uses TRBV7-6 with TRBJ2-1; 14 nucleotides agree with TRBD2. Germline V gene lookup returns CDR1 SGHVS and CDR2 FNYEAQ. Losses at the gene ends were 1 base for V and 6 bases for J; bases not matched to a gene: 8. This CDR3 spans 18 amino acids. The CDR3 loop is CASSLDFRGLAGANEQFF. The CDR3 DNA follows: TGTGCCAGCAGCTTAGATTTTAGGGGACTAGCGGGAGCCAATGAGCAGTTCTTC.

The chain couples TRBV18 to TRBJ2-1, with 9 positions matching TRBD1. The CDR3 is made up of 14 amino acids. CDR1 and CDR2 from the germline V gene are KGHSH and LQKENI. J lost 4 bases, V lost 4 bases, and 2 bases had no gene match. This chain's CDR3 is CASSLGQGYNEQFF. In DNA, the CDR3 is TGTGCCAGCTCACTGGGACAGGGTTACAATGAGCAGTTCTTC.

Turning to this clone: Other DNA sequences within the sample encode an identical CDR3. V and J are TRBV5-6 and TRBJ1-5; no reliable D call. V was trimmed by 0 bases and J by 3 bases, leaving 7 bases between them. The CDR3 consists of 14 residues. Germline values: CDR1 SGHDT, CDR2 YYEEEE. This CDR3 reads CASSLGGSNQPQHF. The CDR3, as DNA: TGTGCCAGCAGCTTGGGCGGTTCCAATCAGCCCCAGCATTTT.

V usage is TRBV11-2 and J usage is TRBJ1-1; the D is unclear. Trimming shortened V by 1 base and J by 6 bases, and 9 bases separated the two germline ends. This CDR3 has 13 amino acids. The V gene's germline CDR1 is SGHAT and CDR2 FQNNGV. CDR3 nucleotide sequence: TGTGCCAGCAGCTTAGCGGTCAACGCTGAAGCTTTCTTT. Residues: CASSLAVNAEAFF.

This clone appeared a single time. The chain recombines TRBV18 with TRBJ1-5; TRBD1 is a possible D gene (5 bases). The CDR3 covers 17 residues. Germline CDR1 and CDR2: KGHSH and LQKENI. Deletions cut 3 bases from V and 2 bases from J, with 17 bases between. Written as DNA, the CDR3 is TGTGCCAGCTCACCTACCCAAACAGGCAGGGGCAATCAGCCCCAGCATTTT. It translates to CASSPTQTGRGNQPQHF.

The V call is TRBV28, the J call TRBJ1-2, with 7 bases fitting TRBD1. The V and J ends lost 4 bases and 6 bases, in that order; junction bases with no gene match: 8. From germline, CDR1 is MDHEN and CDR2 SYDVKM. The CDR3 contains 14 residues. Here the CDR3 reads CASSSTGVVDGYTF. CDR3 sequence (DNA): TGTGCCAGCAGTTCAACAGGGGTCGTTGATGGCTACACCTTC.

The chain carries TRBV5-1 and TRBJ2-3; 8 bases match TRBD1. The CDR3 has 14 amino acids. CDR1 and CDR2 (germline): SGHRS, YFSETQ. V lost 4 bases and J lost 4; bases outside the gene matches: 5. The CDR3 DNA is TGCGCCAGCAGCCAGGGACAGGACGCAGATACGCAGTATTTT. Translated, it gives CASSQGQDADTQYF.

This sequence joins TRBV7-3 and TRBJ2-1, with 7 bases identical to TRBD2. CDR1 is SGHTA, CDR2 FQGTGA, per germline. This CDR3 spans 16 amino acids. J was trimmed by 4 bases and V by 5 bases; bases with no gene match: 11. CDR3 loop: CASSPGLGGQYNEQFF. Written as DNA, the CDR3 is TGTGCCAGCAGCCCTGGTTTGGGAGGGCAATACAATGAGCAGTTCTTC.

V gene TRBV28 combines with J gene TRBJ1-5; 7 nucleotides match TRBD1. Germline V gene lookup returns CDR1 MDHEN and CDR2 SYDVKM. This CDR3 is built from 15 residues. V shed 6 bases and J 0 bases; nucleotides not matched to a gene: 5. The CDR3 DNA reads TGTGCCAGCAGCTGGACAGGAGCTAGCAATCAGCCCCAGCATTTT. Translating gives CASSWTGASNQPQHF.

This chain links TRBV11-2 with TRBJ2-7, with 9 bases that match TRBD2. The CDR3 totals 15 residues. Germline CDR1 is SGHAT and CDR2 is FQNNGV. V was clipped by 1 base and J by 5 bases; unmatched bases: 6. The CDR3 nucleotides read TGTGCCAGCAGCTTAGTAGCGGGAGCTTCCCACGAGCAGTACTTC. Its protein is CASSLVAGASHEQYF.

The chain recombines TRBV28 with TRBJ1-2; a possible D gene is TRBD1 (6 bases). The germline V gene encodes CDR1 MDHEN and CDR2 SYDVKM. There are 14 residues in the CDR3. V gave up 6 bases and J gave up 4 bases, with 15 bases separating them. This CDR3 is CASSRSRGSYGYTF. The CDR3 DNA follows: TGTGCCAGCAGCCGAAGCAGGGGCTCCTATGGCTACACCTTC.

This clone was seen once. The CDR3 DNA follows: TGTGCCAGCAGTTCCTCCGGGACAGGGGGCAACGGCTACACCTTC. Amino acids: CASSSSGTGGNGYTF. V gene TRBV27 combines with J gene TRBJ1-2; TRBD1 matches at 12 bases. Per the germline V gene, CDR1 is MNHEY and CDR2 is SMNVEV (reference sequence). The CDR3 sequence is 15 residues long. J lost 8 bases, V lost 4 bases, and 8 bases had no gene match.

This clone has just one count. The chain employs TRBV5-1 and TRBJ1-1, with D perhaps TRBD1 (6 bases). The CDR3 spans 15 residues. V lost 1 base and J lost 2, with 12 bases in between. CDR1 and CDR2 (germline): SGHRS, YFSETQ. The CDR3 bases are TGCGCCAGCAGCTTGAGGGGGAATTATAACACTGAAGCTTTCTTT. Translated, it gives CASSLRGNYNTEAFF.

The V call is TRBV25-1, the J call TRBJ2-6, with no clear D. Germline CDR1 MGHDK, CDR2 SYGVNS. The CDR3 length is 18 residues. Trimming left V 1 base short and J 0 bases short, with 13 bases between. Here the CDR3 DNA reads TGTGCCAGCAGTGAATTAGTAAACAGCCCCTCTGGGGCCAACGTCCTGACTTTC. It specifies CASSELVNSPSGANVLTF. The entire variable domain, with the rest obtained from reference TRBV25-1 and TRBJ2-6, is as follows: EADIYQTPRYLVIGTGKKITLECSQTMGHDKMYWYQQDPGMELHLIHYSYGVNSTEKGDLSSESTVSRIRTEHFPLTLESARPSHTSQYLCASSELVNSPSGANVLTFGAGSRLTVL.